Presented here are 26 T cell receptor beta chains from one specimen sequenced in a study of radiotherapy plus CTLA-4 blockade in lung cancer. Assay used: immunoSEQ multiplex PCR; TCRdb lists only in-frame clones, some missing. The sample holds tens of thousands of clones, approximately 79% seen once. The sequenced sample was peripheral blood, obtained from a patient treated with radiotherapy plus ipilimumab. These receptors originate from a human donor with non-small cell lung cancer who had a complete response to radiotherapy plus ipilimumab.

The chain has TRBV11-2 and TRBJ2-7; TRBD2 agrees at 11 bases. Losses at the gene ends were 4 bases for V and 4 bases for J; bases not matched to a gene: 6. Germline values: CDR1 SGHAT, CDR2 FQNNGV. The length of the CDR3 is 15 residues. The CDR3 region is CASSSSGLAEYEQYF. The DNA of the CDR3 is TGTGCCAGCAGCTCATCGGGACTAGCGGAATACGAGCAGTACTTC.

The table lists this clone with a count of one. The rearrangement uses TRBV29-1 and TRBJ2-7, with TRBD1 matching 10 bases. V lost 3 bases to trimming and J lost 5 bases; unmatched junction nucleotides: 4. The CDR3 runs to 13 residues. Germline lookup yields CDR1 SQVTM and CDR2 ANQGSEA. The CDR3 sequence is CSVDGTGAHEQYF. DNA for the CDR3: TGCAGCGTTGACGGGACAGGGGCCCACGAGCAGTACTTC.

This clone was observed a handful of times. This chain connects TRBV19 to TRBJ1-2; 10 positions agree with TRBD1. CDR3 size: 15 residues. CDR1 LNHDA and CDR2 SQIVND come from the germline V gene (reference sequence). V lost 4 bases, J lost 4 bases, and 6 bases stayed unmatched. This CDR3 is CASSTRTGGAYGYTF. CDR3 nucleotide sequence: TGTGCCAGTAGTACCAGGACAGGGGGAGCCTATGGCTACACCTTC.

V and J are TRBV7-2 and TRBJ2-5; 9 nucleotides align to TRBD2. The CDR3 is made up of 15 amino acids. The V gene's germline CDR1 is SGHTA and CDR2 FQGNSA. Unmatched junction bases numbered 7, after V lost 3 bases and J lost 5 bases. Here the CDR3 reads CASSLTSGGGETQYF. CDR3 nucleotides: TGTGCCAGCAGCTTGACTAGCGGAGGAGGGGAGACCCAGTACTTC.

The chain recombines TRBV4-1 with TRBJ2-1, with 9 bases identical to TRBD2. Per the germline V gene, CDR1 is MGHRA and CDR2 is YSYEKL. This CDR3 region has 16 residues. J was trimmed by 8 bases and V by 0 bases; bases with no gene match: 8. CDR3: CASSQDGRREGYEQFF. DNA for the CDR3: TGCGCCAGCAGCCAAGATGGGAGGCGGGAGGGGTATGAGCAGTTCTTC.

A note on this clone: The junction differs from germline at one of its ends, possibly a read error. The chain joins TRBV18 to TRBJ2-3; D remains unclear. CDR3 length equals 13 residues. Germline-derived CDR1 and CDR2 are KGHSH and LQKENI. The CDR3 protein is CASSSVGPDTRYF. CDR3 coding DNA: TGTGCCAGCTCATCCGTTGGGCCAGATACGCGGTATTTT.

The CDR3 bases are TGTGCCAGTAGTATTATTGGGCAGTTACATGGCTACACCTTC. It codes for CASSIIGQLHGYTF. This chain uses TRBV19 with TRBJ1-2; D is uncertain. The V gene lost 3 bases and the J gene lost 6 bases, with 14 bases spanning the gap. This CDR3 contains 14 residues. The germline V gene has CDR1 LNHDA and CDR2 SQIVND (reference sequence). The whole variable domain, remainder taken from reference TRBV19 and TRBJ1-2, is DGGITQSPKYLFRKEGQNVTLSCEQNLNHDAMYWYRQDPGQGLRLIYYSQIVNDFQKGDIAEGYSVSREKKESFPLTVTSAQKNPTAFYLCASSIIGQLHGYTFGSGTRLTVV.

This chain joins TRBV28 and TRBJ1-5, with a weak D call TRBD1 (5 bases). Germline assignment: CDR1 MDHEN and CDR2 SYDVKM. The V end was cut by 6 bases, the J end by 6 bases, with 9 bases between. The CDR3 sequence is 12 residues long. The CDR3 nucleotides are TGTGCCAGCAGCAGGGTGAGTCAGCCCCAGCATTTT. Protein product: CASSRVSQPQHF.

This clone was recorded once. The genes are TRBV6-1 and TRBJ1-2; D gene uncertain. The CDR3 loop spans 15 amino acids. Germline CDR1 is MNHNS and CDR2 is SASEGT. The V and J ends lost 0 bases and 7 bases respectively, with 15 bases between them. The CDR3 is CASSEAWTGEFGYTF. The CDR3 DNA is TGTGCCAGCAGTGAAGCATGGACGGGAGAGTTTGGCTACACCTTC.

This clone has only a few counts. The genes are TRBV7-9 and TRBJ2-2; 7 nucleotides line up with TRBD1. CDR1 is SEHNR, CDR2 FQNEAQ, per germline (reference sequence). The CDR3 runs to 15 residues. The V segment lost 6 bases and the J segment 6 bases; nucleotides outside the gene matches: 10. CDR3 protein: CASRAGTALAGELFF. In DNA form, the CDR3 reads TGTGCCAGCAGGGCCGGGACAGCTCTAGCCGGGGAGCTGTTTTTT. The whole variable domain, remainder taken from reference TRBV7-9 and TRBJ2-2, is DTGVSQNPRHKITKRGQNVTFRCDPISEHNRLYWYRQTLGQGPEFLTYFQNEAQLEKSRLLSDRFSAERPKGSFSTLEIQRTEQGDSAMYLCASRAGTALAGELFFGEGSRLTVL.

V is TRBV6-5 and J is TRBJ2-7; 7 bases agree with TRBD1. Trimming cost V 5 bases and J 3 bases; bases outside gene matches: 7. The CDR3 covers 14 residues. CDR1 is MNHEY, CDR2 SVGAGI, per germline. CDR3 DNA: TGTGCCAGCAGTGCCCGACAGGGTAACTACGAGCAGTACTTC. It translates to CASSARQGNYEQYF.

The chain has TRBV7-3 and TRBJ2-1; tentative D call: TRBD2 (5 bases). In germline, CDR1 is SGHTA, CDR2 FQGTGA. V lost 5 bases, J lost 2 bases, and 16 bases lay in between. This CDR3 region has 16 residues. The CDR3 sequence: CASSPRISATYNEQFF. The DNA for the CDR3 is TGTGCCAGCAGCCCCAGAATTAGCGCTACCTACAATGAGCAGTTCTTC.

This rearrangement joins TRBV5-4 to TRBJ2-5, with 7 bases identical to TRBD1. The J call is doubtful: the DNA matches TRBJ2-7 better. Germline values: CDR1 SGHNT, CDR2 YYREEE (reference sequence). This CDR3 contains 14 residues. CDR3 bases: TGTGCCAGCAGACCGGGACAGACCACCTACGAGCAGTACTTC. Amino acids: CASRPGQTTYEQYF.

J is TRBJ1-2 and V is TRBV5-4; maybe TRBD1 (6 bases). V was cut by 2 bases and J by 4 bases, with 9 bases left in between. CDR1 and CDR2 from the germline V gene are SGHNT and YYREEE (reference sequence). The CDR3 covers 13 residues. CDR3 sequence reads: CASSFDRPYGYTF. Here the CDR3 DNA reads TGTGCCAGCAGCTTTGACAGGCCCTATGGCTACACCTTC.

The chain recombines TRBV6-5 with TRBJ2-7; 8 bases fit TRBD2. Germline loops: CDR1 MNHEY, CDR2 SVGAGI. The CDR3 consists of 14 residues. The V segment lost 10 bases and the J segment 0 bases; nucleotides outside the gene matches: 8. The CDR3 loop reads CATRARGVSYEQYF. Written as DNA, the CDR3 is TGTGCCACCAGAGCGCGGGGGGTCTCCTACGAGCAGTACTTC.

This sequence joins TRBV4-1 and TRBJ1-2, with TRBD1 identical over 9 bases. Unmatched junction bases numbered 14, after V lost 2 bases and J lost 4 bases. The germline V gene encodes CDR1 MGHRA and CDR2 YSYEKL. The CDR3 contains 18 residues. The DNA for the CDR3 is TGCGCCAGCAGCCAATCCCTTAGGATGGGGACAGGGCTCTATGGCTACACCTTC. Translating gives CASSQSLRMGTGLYGYTF.

CDR3 loop: CASSTGDSTDTQYF. In nucleotides, the CDR3 is TGTGCCAGCAGCACGGGGGATAGCACAGATACGCAGTATTTT. The rearrangement uses TRBV9 and TRBJ2-3; D is perhaps TRBD2 (6 bases). This CDR3 has 14 amino acids. V was clipped by 4 bases and J by 0 bases, with 9 bases between them. Germline V lookup: CDR1 SGDLS, CDR2 YYNGEE.

The chain couples TRBV5-8 to TRBJ2-7; 8 bases map to TRBD2. The CDR3 loop spans 16 amino acids. V lost 0 bases, J lost 4 bases, and 9 bases stayed unmatched. Germline CDR1 reads SGHTS; CDR2 reads YDEGEE. This chain's CDR3 is CASSLGGLVLWYEQYF. The CDR3 region has the DNA TGTGCCAGCAGCTTGGGGGGACTAGTCCTTTGGTACGAGCAGTACTTC.

The rearrangement joins TRBV19 to TRBJ1-4; 7 bases align to TRBD1. This CDR3 has 15 residues. Trimming at V came to 5 bases and at J to 8 bases, leaving 11 bases not matched to a gene. Germline CDR1 reads LNHDA; CDR2 reads SQIVND (reference sequence). This CDR3 is CASSAPRGDPEKLFF. The DNA for the CDR3 is TGTGCCAGTAGTGCCCCCAGGGGGGACCCCGAAAAACTGTTTTTT.

Only one count was recorded for this clone. The chain has TRBV28 and TRBJ2-5; 7 nucleotides align to TRBD1. J was trimmed by 5 bases and V by 7 bases; bases with no gene match: 4. Germline V gene data show CDR1 as MDHEN and CDR2 as SYDVKM. The CDR3 has 12 amino acids. The CDR3 region is CASTGQTETQYF. The CDR3 DNA reads TGTGCCAGCACGGGACAGACCGAGACCCAGTACTTC.

This clone was seen a single time. The rearrangement joins TRBV10-2 to TRBJ1-3, with 8 bases aligning to TRBD1. Germline V gene sequence: CDR1 WSHSY, CDR2 SAAADI. The CDR3 loop spans 17 amino acids. J gave up 5 bases and V 3 bases, and 12 bases lay outside the gene matches. CDR3 region: CASSDYLGQGARNTIYF. Written as DNA, the CDR3 is TGCGCCAGCAGTGATTACCTCGGACAGGGAGCGAGAAACACCATATATTTT.

This clone has just a few counts. DNA for the CDR3: TGTGCCACCAGCACAGGGGGCAATCAGCCCCAGCATTTT. This codes for CATSTGGNQPQHF. The chain carries TRBV15 and TRBJ1-5; maybe TRBD1 (6 bases). The CDR3 covers 13 residues. Trimming cost V 4 bases and J 2 bases, with 6 bases left between them. Germline CDR1 reads LNHNV; CDR2 reads YYDKDF (reference sequence). Filled out from reference TRBV15 and TRBJ1-5, the complete variable domain reads DAMVIQNPRYQVTQFGKPVTLSCSQTLNHNVMYWYQQKSSQAPKLLFHYYDKDFNNEADTPDNFQSRRPNTSFCFLDIRSPGLGDTAMYLCATSTGGNQPQHFGDGTRLSIL.

Only a few counts were recorded for this clone. The V gene is TRBV19, the J gene TRBJ2-2, with D perhaps matching TRBD1 (6 bases). V lost 4 bases and J 6 bases, leaving 9 bases between the germline ends. Per germline, CDR1 LNHDA and CDR2 SQIVND (reference sequence). The CDR3 sequence is 13 residues long. The CDR3 bases are TGTGCCAGTAGTACCCCAGGGGCCGGGGAGCTGTTTTTT. Translation: CASSTPGAGELFF. The full variable domain, in which reference TRBV19 and TRBJ2-2 provide the parts outside the CDR3, is DGGITQSPKYLFRKEGQNVTLSCEQNLNHDAMYWYRQDPGQGLRLIYYSQIVNDFQKGDIAEGYSVSREKKESFPLTVTSAQKNPTAFYLCASSTPGAGELFFGEGSRLTVL.

The chain carries TRBV9 and TRBJ2-3; D not certain. Germline V lookup: CDR1 SGDLS, CDR2 YYNGEE. The CDR3 totals 14 residues. V lost 0 bases to trimming and J lost 2 bases, with 7 bases between them. The DNA for the CDR3 is TGTGCCAGCAGCGTAGCGTCTTCCACAGATACGCAGTATTTT. It translates to CASSVASSTDTQYF. Supplemented by reference TRBV9 and TRBJ2-3, the full variable domain reads DSGVTQTPKHLITATGQRVTLRCSPRSGDLSVYWYQQSLDQGLQFLIQYYNGEERAKGNILERFSAQQFPDLHSELNLSSLELGDSALYFCASSVASSTDTQYFGPGTRLTVL.

The genes are TRBV7-3 and TRBJ2-7; possibly TRBD1 for D (5 bases). Trimming took 2 bases from V and 4 from J, leaving 9 bases between them. The germline V gene encodes CDR1 SGHTA and CDR2 FQGTGA. The CDR3 spans 13 residues. The CDR3 bases are TGTGCCAGCAGCTTATGGGCAGGGTACGAGCAGTACTTC. Translation gives CASSLWAGYEQYF.

This sequence joins TRBV6-5 and TRBJ2-7; 7 positions agree with TRBD1. From germline, CDR1 is MNHEY and CDR2 SVGAGI. The V and J ends lost 11 bases and 2 bases, in that order; junction bases with no gene match: 6. This CDR3 has 12 residues. CDR3 in DNA: TGTGCCGTACAAGGGACAGCCTACGAGCAGTACTTC. This gives the protein CAVQGTAYEQYF.